This paragraph covers one T cell receptor (beta chain) sequence. The record originates from a study of blood T cell repertoires in COVID-19. On the study more broadly: The study drew acute and convalescent COVID-19 samples from the United States, Italy and Spain. The cDNA or gDNA used as material had been derived from T cells, B-cell-depleted T cells, or PBMCs.

Study processing details: Scientists estimated how many nucleated cells there were by amplifying reference gene primers. TCRdb's copy holds only in-frame clones and misses some; the assay was immunoSEQ multiplex PCR. V and J calls plus clone size are reproduced from that table; the DNA served to infer D and trimming. The table includes tens of thousands of clones, around 90% detected once. This CDR3 is built from 15 residues. Losses at the gene ends were 5 bases for V and 1 base for J; bases not matched to a gene: 6. CDR1 and CDR2 from the germline V gene are KGHDR and SFDVKD. Sequencing was done on a sample of peripheral blood. This receptor was identified in a woman of 80 years or more with acute or convalescent COVID-19. The chain couples TRBV24-1 to TRBJ1-1, with 7 bases lining up with TRBD1. The CDR3 loop is CATSGSGTANTEAFF. The CDR3 nucleotides are TGTGCCACCAGTGGTTCTGGGACAGCGAACACTGAAGCTTTCTTT.